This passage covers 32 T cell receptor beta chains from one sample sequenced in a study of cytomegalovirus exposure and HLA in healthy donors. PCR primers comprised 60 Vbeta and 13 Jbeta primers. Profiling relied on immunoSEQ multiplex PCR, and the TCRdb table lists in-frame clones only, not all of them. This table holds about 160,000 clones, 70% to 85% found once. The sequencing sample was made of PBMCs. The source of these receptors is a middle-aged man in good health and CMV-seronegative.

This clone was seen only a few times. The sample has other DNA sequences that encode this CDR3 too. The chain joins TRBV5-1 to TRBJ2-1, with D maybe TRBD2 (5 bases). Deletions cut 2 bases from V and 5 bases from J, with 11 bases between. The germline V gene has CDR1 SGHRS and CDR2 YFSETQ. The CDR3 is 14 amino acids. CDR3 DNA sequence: TGCGCCAGCAGCTTAACCAGCGGAAACAATGAGCAGTTCTTC. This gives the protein CASSLTSGNNEQFF.

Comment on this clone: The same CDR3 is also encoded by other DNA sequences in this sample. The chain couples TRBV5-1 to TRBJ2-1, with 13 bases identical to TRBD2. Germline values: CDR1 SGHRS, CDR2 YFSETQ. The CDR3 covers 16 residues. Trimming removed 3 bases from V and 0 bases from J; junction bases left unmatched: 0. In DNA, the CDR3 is TGCGCCAGCAGCTGGACTAGCGGGAGCTCCTACAATGAGCAGTTCTTC. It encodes CASSWTSGSSYNEQFF.

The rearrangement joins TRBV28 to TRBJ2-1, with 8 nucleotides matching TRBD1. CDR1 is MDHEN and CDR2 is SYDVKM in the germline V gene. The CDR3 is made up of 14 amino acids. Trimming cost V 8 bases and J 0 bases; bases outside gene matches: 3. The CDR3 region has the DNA TGTGCCAGCGGACAGGGATACTCCTACAATGAGCAGTTCTTC. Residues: CASGQGYSYNEQFF.

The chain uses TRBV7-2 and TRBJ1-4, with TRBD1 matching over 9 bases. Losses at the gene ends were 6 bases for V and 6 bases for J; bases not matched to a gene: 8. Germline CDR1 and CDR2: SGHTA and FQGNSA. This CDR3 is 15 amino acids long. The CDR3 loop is CASRQQGQGYEKLFF. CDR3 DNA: TGTGCCAGCAGGCAACAGGGACAGGGATATGAAAAACTGTTTTTT.

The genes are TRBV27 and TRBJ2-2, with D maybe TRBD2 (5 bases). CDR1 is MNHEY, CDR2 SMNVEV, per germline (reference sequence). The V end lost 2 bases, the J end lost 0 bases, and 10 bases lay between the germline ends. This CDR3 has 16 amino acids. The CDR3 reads CASSLALVSNTGELFF. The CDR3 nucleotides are TGTGCCAGCAGTTTAGCACTAGTCTCGAACACCGGGGAGCTGTTTTTT.

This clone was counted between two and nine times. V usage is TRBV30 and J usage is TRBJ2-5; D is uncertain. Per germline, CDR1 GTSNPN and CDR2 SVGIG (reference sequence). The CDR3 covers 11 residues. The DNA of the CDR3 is TGTGCGTCGACTGAACAAGAGACCCAGTACTTC. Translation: CASTEQETQYF.

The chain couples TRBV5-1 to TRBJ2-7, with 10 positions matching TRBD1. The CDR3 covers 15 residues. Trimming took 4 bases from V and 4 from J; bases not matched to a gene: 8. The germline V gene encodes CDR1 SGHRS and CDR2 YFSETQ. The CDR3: CASSQPRTGGYEQYF. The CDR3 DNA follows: TGCGCCAGCAGCCAACCACGGACAGGGGGGTACGAGCAGTACTTC.

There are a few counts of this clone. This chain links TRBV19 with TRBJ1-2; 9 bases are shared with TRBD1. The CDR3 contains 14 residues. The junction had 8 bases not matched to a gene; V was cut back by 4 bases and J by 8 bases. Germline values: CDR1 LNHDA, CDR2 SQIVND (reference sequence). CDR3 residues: CASSTGQGLEGYTF. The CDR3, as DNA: TGTGCCAGTAGTACGGGACAGGGTCTGGAAGGCTACACCTTC.

CDR3 sequence: CASSGLGGDDTQYF. The CDR3 nucleotides read TGTGCCAGCAGCGGGCTAGGAGGGGACGATACGCAGTATTTT. V and J are TRBV7-2 and TRBJ2-3, with D tentatively TRBD2 (6 bases). Germline V CDR1 and CDR2: SGHTA, FQGNSA. V dropped 5 bases and J dropped 6 bases, with 15 bases sitting between them. The CDR3 loop spans 14 amino acids. The full variable domain, completed using reference TRBV7-2 and TRBJ2-3, is GAGVSQSPSNKVTEKGKDVELRCDPISGHTALYWYRQSLGQGLEFLIYFQGNSAPDKSGLPSDRFSAERTGGSVSTLTIQRTQQEDSAVYLCASSGLGGDDTQYFGPGTRLTVL.

The CDR3: CAWSSGNSSPLHF. In DNA form, the CDR3 reads TGTGCCTGGAGTTCAGGGAACAGTTCACCCCTCCACTTT. This rearrangement joins TRBV30 to TRBJ1-6; TRBD1 is a possible D gene (5 bases). The germline gives CDR1 GTSNPN, CDR2 SVGIG (reference sequence). V was clipped by 2 bases and J by 9 bases, with 11 bases between them. The CDR3 runs 13 residues.

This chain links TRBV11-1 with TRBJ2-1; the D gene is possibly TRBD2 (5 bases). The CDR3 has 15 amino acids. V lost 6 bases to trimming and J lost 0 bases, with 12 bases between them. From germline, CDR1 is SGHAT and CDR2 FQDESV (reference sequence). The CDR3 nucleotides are TGTGCCAGCAGAAGGAGAGCGGACTCCTACAATGAGCAGTTCTTC. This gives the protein CASRRRADSYNEQFF.

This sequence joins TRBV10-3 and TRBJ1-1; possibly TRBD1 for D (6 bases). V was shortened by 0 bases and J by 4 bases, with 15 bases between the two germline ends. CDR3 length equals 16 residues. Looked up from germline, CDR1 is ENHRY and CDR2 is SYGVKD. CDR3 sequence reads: CAISESRGGRGTEAFF. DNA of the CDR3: TGTGCCATCAGTGAGTCTCGAGGGGGTAGGGGCACTGAAGCTTTCTTT.

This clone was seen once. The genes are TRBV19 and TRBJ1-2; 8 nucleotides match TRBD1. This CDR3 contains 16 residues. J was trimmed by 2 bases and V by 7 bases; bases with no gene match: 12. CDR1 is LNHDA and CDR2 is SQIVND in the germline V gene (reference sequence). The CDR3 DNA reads TGTGCCAGTACCCCAGGTGGTAACAGGGGGAACTATGGCTACACCTTC. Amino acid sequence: CASTPGGNRGNYGYTF.

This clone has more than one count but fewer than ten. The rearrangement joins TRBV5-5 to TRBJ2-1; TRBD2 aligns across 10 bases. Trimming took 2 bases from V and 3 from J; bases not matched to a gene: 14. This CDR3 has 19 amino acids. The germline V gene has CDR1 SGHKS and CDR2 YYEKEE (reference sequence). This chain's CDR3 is CASSFGLAGVRLLYNEQFF. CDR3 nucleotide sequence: TGTGCCAGCAGCTTTGGGCTAGCGGGAGTCCGTCTTCTCTACAATGAGCAGTTCTTC.

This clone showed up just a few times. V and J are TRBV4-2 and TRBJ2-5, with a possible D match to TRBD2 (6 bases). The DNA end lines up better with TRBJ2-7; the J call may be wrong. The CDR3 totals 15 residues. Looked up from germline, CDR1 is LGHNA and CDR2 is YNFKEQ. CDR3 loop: CASSQGVTGVGEQYF. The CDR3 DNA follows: TGTGCCAGCAGCCAAGGGGTGACGGGGGTGGGCGAGCAGTACTTC.

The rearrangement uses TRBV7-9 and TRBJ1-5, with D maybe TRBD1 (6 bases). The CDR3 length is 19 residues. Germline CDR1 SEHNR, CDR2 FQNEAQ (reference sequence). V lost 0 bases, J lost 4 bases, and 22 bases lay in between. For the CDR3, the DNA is TGTGCCAGCAGCTTAGCCCCCAACGGGGCAGGGGAAGGGAATCAGCCCCAGCATTTT. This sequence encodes CASSLAPNGAGEGNQPQHF.

CDR3 in amino acids: CATSPRGGRGYTF. The CDR3 nucleotides are TGTGCCACCTCCCCCCGGGGAGGTCGCGGCTACACCTTC. The chain carries TRBV19 and TRBJ1-2; D uncertain. With 10 bases removed from V and 8 bases from J, the gap between germline ends came to 20 bases. Germline V CDR1 and CDR2: LNHDA, SQIVND (reference sequence). The CDR3 has 13 amino acids.

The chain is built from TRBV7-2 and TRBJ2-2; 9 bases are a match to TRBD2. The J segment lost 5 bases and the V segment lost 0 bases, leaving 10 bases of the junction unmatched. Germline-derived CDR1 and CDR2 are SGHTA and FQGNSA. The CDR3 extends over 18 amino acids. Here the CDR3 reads CASSLAPAGGPWTGELFF. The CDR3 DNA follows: TGTGCCAGCAGCTTAGCTCCGGCGGGAGGGCCTTGGACCGGGGAGCTGTTTTTT.

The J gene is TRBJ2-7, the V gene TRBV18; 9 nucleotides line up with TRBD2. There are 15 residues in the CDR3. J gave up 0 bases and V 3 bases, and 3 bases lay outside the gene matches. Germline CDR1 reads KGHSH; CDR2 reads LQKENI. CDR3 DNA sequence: TGTGCCAGCTCACCCCGACTAGCGGTCTCCTACGAGCAGTACTTC. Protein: CASSPRLAVSYEQYF.

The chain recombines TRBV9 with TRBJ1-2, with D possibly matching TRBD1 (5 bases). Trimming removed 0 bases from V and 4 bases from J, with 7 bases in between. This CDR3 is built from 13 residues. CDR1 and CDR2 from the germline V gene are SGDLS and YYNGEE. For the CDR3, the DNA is TGTGCCAGCAGCGTAGAAGGGGTCTATGGCTACACCTTC. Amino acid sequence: CASSVEGVYGYTF.

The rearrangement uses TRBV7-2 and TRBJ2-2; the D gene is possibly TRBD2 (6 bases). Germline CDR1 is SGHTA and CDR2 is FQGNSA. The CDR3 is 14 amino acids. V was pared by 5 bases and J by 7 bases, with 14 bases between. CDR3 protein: CASSPQRAGGELFF. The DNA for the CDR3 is TGTGCCAGCAGCCCCCAGCGGGCTGGCGGGGAGCTGTTTTTT.

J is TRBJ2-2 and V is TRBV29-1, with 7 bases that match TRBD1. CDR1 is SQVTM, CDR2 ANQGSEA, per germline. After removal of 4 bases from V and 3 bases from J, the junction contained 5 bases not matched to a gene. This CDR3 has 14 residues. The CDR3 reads CSVGVTGYTGELFF. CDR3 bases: TGCAGCGTTGGAGTGACAGGGTACACCGGGGAGCTGTTTTTT.

CDR3 nucleotide sequence: TGCGCCAGCAGCTTAGGGGTTCCCGCTTTCAAGTTCTTC. This encodes CASSLGVPAFKFF. This chain links TRBV5-1 with TRBJ2-1; TRBD1 is a possible D gene (5 bases). This CDR3 region has 13 residues. The V and J ends lost 2 bases and 14 bases respectively, with 17 bases between them. The V gene's germline CDR1 is SGHRS and CDR2 YFSETQ.

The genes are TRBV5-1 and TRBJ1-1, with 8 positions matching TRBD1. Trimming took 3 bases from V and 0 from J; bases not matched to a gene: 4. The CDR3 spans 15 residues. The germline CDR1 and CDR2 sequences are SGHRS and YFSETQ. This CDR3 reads CASSSTGALNTEAFF. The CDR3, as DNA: TGCGCCAGCAGCTCGACAGGGGCCTTGAACACTGAAGCTTTCTTT.

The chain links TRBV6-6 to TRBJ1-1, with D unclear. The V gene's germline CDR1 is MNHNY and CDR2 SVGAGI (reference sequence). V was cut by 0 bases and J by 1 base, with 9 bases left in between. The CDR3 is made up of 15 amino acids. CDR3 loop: CASSYSGVWNTEAFF. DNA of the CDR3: TGTGCCAGCAGTTACTCCGGGGTGTGGAACACTGAAGCTTTCTTT.

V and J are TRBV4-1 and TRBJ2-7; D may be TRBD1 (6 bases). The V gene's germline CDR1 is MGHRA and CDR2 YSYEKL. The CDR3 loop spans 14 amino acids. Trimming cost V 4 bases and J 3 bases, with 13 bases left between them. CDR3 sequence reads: CASSPSGALYEQYF. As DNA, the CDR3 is TGCGCCAGCAGCCCCTCAGGGGCTCTCTACGAGCAGTACTTC.

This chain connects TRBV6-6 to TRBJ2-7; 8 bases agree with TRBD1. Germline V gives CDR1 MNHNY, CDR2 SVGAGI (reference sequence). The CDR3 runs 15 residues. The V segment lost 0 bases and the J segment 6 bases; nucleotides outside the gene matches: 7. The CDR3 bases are TGTGCCAGCAGTTACTCCGGGCAGGGGGCGGTCGAGCAGTACTTC. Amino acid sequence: CASSYSGQGAVEQYF.

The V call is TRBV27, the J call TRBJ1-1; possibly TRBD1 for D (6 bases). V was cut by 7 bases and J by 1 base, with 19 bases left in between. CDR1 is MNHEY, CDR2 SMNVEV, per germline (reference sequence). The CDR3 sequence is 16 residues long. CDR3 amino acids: CASKTGTTRGNTEAFF. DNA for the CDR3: TGTGCCAGCAAAACAGGGACCACGAGAGGGAACACTGAAGCTTTCTTT.

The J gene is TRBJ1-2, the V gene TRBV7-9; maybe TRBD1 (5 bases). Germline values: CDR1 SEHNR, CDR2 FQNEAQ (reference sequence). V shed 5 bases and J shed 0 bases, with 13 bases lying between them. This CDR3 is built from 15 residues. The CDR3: CASSTGGLANYGYTF. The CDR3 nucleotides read TGTGCCAGCAGCACCGGGGGATTAGCTAACTATGGCTACACCTTC.

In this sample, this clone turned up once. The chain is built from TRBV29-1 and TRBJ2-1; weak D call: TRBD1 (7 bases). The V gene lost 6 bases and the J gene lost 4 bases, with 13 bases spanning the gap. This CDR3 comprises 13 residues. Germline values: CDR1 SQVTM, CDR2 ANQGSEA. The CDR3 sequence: CSVRGTAYNEQFF. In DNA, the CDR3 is TGCAGCGTCCGGGGGACAGCATACAATGAGCAGTTCTTC.

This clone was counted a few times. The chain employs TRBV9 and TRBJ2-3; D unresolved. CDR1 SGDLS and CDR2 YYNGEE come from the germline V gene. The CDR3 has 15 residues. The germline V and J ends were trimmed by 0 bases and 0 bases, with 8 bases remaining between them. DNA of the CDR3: TGTGCCAGCAGCGTAGGTCCTACTAGCACAGATACGCAGTATTTT. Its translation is CASSVGPTSTDTQYF. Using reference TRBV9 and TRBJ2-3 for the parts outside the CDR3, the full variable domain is DSGVTQTPKHLITATGQRVTLRCSPRSGDLSVYWYQQSLDQGLQFLIQYYNGEERAKGNILERFSAQQFPDLHSELNLSSLELGDSALYFCASSVGPTSTDTQYFGPGTRLTVL.

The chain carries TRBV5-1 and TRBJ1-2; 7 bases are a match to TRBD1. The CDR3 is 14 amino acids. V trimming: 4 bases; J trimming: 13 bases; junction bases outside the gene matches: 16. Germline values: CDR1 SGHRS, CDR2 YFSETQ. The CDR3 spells CASSPASGQSCSTF. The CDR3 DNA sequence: TGCGCCAGCAGCCCCGCGTCGGGACAGAGCTGTTCCACCTTC.